The next 21 T cell receptor beta chains were all read from a single sample in a study of persistence of HIV-infected CD4 T cells. The stimulus was lysate of CMV-infected fibroblasts, approximately 9.6 ug/mL. CD4+ T cells upregulating both CD40 ligand and CD69 were sorted as responding cells. Sequencing used immunoSEQ version 4 in survey mode. This table comes from immunoSEQ multiplex PCR, and its TCRdb copy is limited to in-frame clones, with some not included. The sample contains about 20,000 clones, 75% to 85% of which appear only once. Their cognate antigens are unknown. The source material was CD4+ T cells sorted from PBMCs after 18-hour stimulation, sampled from a patient who received antiretroviral therapy. Receptors originate from an adult man with HIV who was CMV-seropositive.

This clone was seen a few times. This chain joins TRBV21-1 and TRBJ2-7. TRBV21-1 is noted as a pseudogene. CDR3 length: 17 residues. CDR3 DNA sequence: TGTGCCAGCAGCAATGGGGAACCATCGCGTAGCTCCTACGAGCAGTACTTC. Protein: CASSNGEPSRSSYEQYF.

The rearrangement uses TRBV7-2 and TRBJ1-3; the D is unclear. CDR1 is SGHTA, CDR2 FQGNSA, per germline. This CDR3 is built from 15 residues. The V gene lost 4 bases and the J gene lost 0 bases, with 10 bases spanning the gap. The CDR3 nucleotides are TGTGCCAGCAGCTCATACAGTGACTCTGGAAACACCATATATTTT. Translation gives CASSSYSDSGNTIYF.

The chain combines TRBV7-9 with TRBJ2-3; no clear D gene. Deletions cut 2 bases from V and 2 bases from J, with 8 bases between. CDR3 length equals 14 residues. The germline V gene encodes CDR1 SEHNR and CDR2 FQNEAQ (reference sequence). The chain's CDR3 is CASSLRLVTDTQYF. In nucleotides, the CDR3 is TGTGCCAGCAGCTTAAGGCTCGTCACAGATACGCAGTATTTT.

V is TRBV5-1 and J is TRBJ2-3; D is ambiguous. Trimming took off 4 bases at V and 1 base at J, with 19 bases between the two ends. The V gene's germline CDR1 is SGHRS and CDR2 YFSETQ. The CDR3 runs 17 residues. CDR3 residues: CASSPSTSGSRTDTQYF. The CDR3 nucleotides read TGCGCCAGCAGCCCGAGTACATCCGGATCCCGCACAGATACGCAGTATTTT. The whole variable domain, filled in from reference TRBV5-1 and TRBJ2-3, reads KAGVTQTPRYLIKTRGQQVTLSCSPISGHRSVSWYQQTPGQGLQFLFEYFSETQRNKGNFPGRFSGRQFSNSRSEMNVSTLELGDSALYLCASSPSTSGSRTDTQYFGPGTRLTVL.

V and J are TRBV3-1 (or the pseudogene TRBV3-2) and TRBJ1-6; TRBD1 might be the D (6 bases). The CDR3 has 15 amino acids. V was trimmed by 1 base and J by 11 bases, leaving 15 bases between them. Germline CDR1 reads LGHDT; CDR2 reads YNNKEL (reference sequence). The DNA of the CDR3 is TGTGCCAGCAGCCAAGGCGCCGGGACAAGTACACCCCTCCACTTT. Translated: CASSQGAGTSTPLHF.

There are a few counts of this clone. The chain carries TRBV24-1 and TRBJ2-3; D is unresolved. CDR3 length: 14 residues. The V gene lost 5 bases and the J gene lost 2 bases, with 10 bases spanning the gap. Germline-derived CDR1 and CDR2 are KGHDR and SFDVKD. DNA for the CDR3: TGTGCCACCAGTGGGCAGCAACCCACAGATACGCAGTATTTT. This translates into CATSGQQPTDTQYF.

This sequence joins TRBV9 and TRBJ2-5; tentative D call: TRBD2 (7 bases). The CDR3 covers 15 residues. V was trimmed by 3 bases and J by 2 bases, leaving 14 bases between them. Germline CDR1 reads SGDLS; CDR2 reads YYNGEE. The CDR3 coding sequence is TGTGCCAGCAGCGCAGCGGGACACCTTCAAGAGACCCAGTACTTC. This codes for CASSAAGHLQETQYF.

This clone was observed a few times. The chain carries TRBV24-1 and TRBJ2-4; D is unclear. The CDR3 has 15 residues. V was clipped by 2 bases and J by 7 bases, with 14 bases between them. The germline V gene encodes CDR1 KGHDR and CDR2 SFDVKD. The CDR3 region is CATSDSSLPGNIQYF. For the CDR3, the DNA is TGTGCCACCAGTGATTCCTCTCTCCCCGGGAACATTCAGTACTTC.

The rearrangement uses TRBV7-9 and TRBJ2-2; a weak D match, TRBD1 (6 bases). Germline V gene sequence: CDR1 SEHNR, CDR2 FQNEAQ (reference sequence). The CDR3 totals 15 residues. V shed 5 bases and J shed 5 bases, with 15 bases lying between them. CDR3: CASSKLQGDTGELFF. In DNA, the CDR3 is TGTGCCAGCAGCAAACTACAGGGAGATACCGGGGAGCTGTTTTTT.

V is TRBV18 and J is TRBJ2-7; D is undetermined. The ends were cut back, 0 bases at V and 3 bases at J, with 9 bases in the middle. CDR1 is KGHSH, CDR2 LQKENI, per germline. The CDR3 covers 14 residues. CDR3 amino acids: CASSPPARLYEQYF. DNA of the CDR3: TGTGCCAGCTCACCACCAGCGAGACTCTACGAGCAGTACTTC.

V gene TRBV7-8 combines with J gene TRBJ1-1; tentatively, D is TRBD1 (5 bases). The CDR3 spans 14 residues. Per the germline V gene, CDR1 is SGHVS and CDR2 is FQNEAQ. V lost 1 base and J lost 5, with 11 bases in between. CDR3 sequence: CASSLEGFRTEAFF. DNA for the CDR3: TGTGCCAGCAGCTTAGAGGGGTTCCGTACTGAAGCTTTCTTT.

The CDR3 DNA sequence: TGTGCCAGTAGTATAGTGAGCCATCAGCCCCAGCATTTT. It translates to CASSIVSHQPQHF. The chain carries TRBV19 and TRBJ1-5, with D unclear. Between the trimmed V and J ends, which lost 1 base and 5 bases, there was a span of 6 bases. The CDR3 has 13 amino acids. Germline V CDR1 and CDR2: LNHDA, SQIVND (reference sequence).

The V call is TRBV9, the J call TRBJ2-1; either TRBD1 or TRBD2 may fit D (6 bases each). The germline V gene has CDR1 SGDLS and CDR2 YYNGEE. This CDR3 is 17 amino acids long. Trimming left V 0 bases short and J 4 bases short, with 17 bases between. CDR3 sequence reads: CASSVGGRAGGYNEQFF. The CDR3 DNA is TGTGCCAGCAGCGTAGGGGGGCGGGCCGGGGGATACAATGAGCAGTTCTTC.

This clone has a single count. The V and J genes are TRBV9 and TRBJ2-1; 14 nucleotides match TRBD2. Germline CDR1 and CDR2: SGDLS and YYNGEE. The junction had 6 bases not matched to a gene; V was cut back by 4 bases and J by 9 bases. This CDR3 region has 15 residues. CDR3 sequence reads: CASSSRLAGGPEQFF. DNA for the CDR3: TGTGCCAGCAGCTCACGACTAGCGGGGGGGCCTGAGCAGTTCTTC.

This chain connects TRBV10-2 to TRBJ1-5, with D unresolved. Between the trimmed V and J ends, which lost 9 bases and 4 bases, there was a span of 13 bases. The germline CDR1 and CDR2 sequences are WSHSY and SAAADI. This CDR3 is 13 amino acids long. The CDR3 protein is CASGRRGNQPQHF. CDR3 sequence (DNA): TGCGCCAGTGGACGTCGCGGTAATCAGCCCCAGCATTTT.

The chain uses TRBV10-2 and TRBJ2-3, with a weak D call TRBD2 (5 bases). The CDR3 extends over 13 amino acids. V dropped 6 bases and J dropped 4 bases, with 11 bases sitting between them. Germline V CDR1 and CDR2: WSHSY, SAAADI. The CDR3 protein is CASSSLAADTQYF. CDR3 nucleotide sequence: TGCGCCAGCAGCTCTCTAGCAGCAGATACGCAGTATTTT.

The V and J genes are TRBV6-5 and TRBJ1-1, with D unresolved. CDR3 length: 15 amino acids. The V and J ends lost 0 bases and 0 bases respectively, with 8 bases between them. Germline V lookup: CDR1 MNHEY, CDR2 SVGAGI. CDR3 loop: CASSYSHYLNTEAFF. In nucleotides, the CDR3 is TGTGCCAGCAGTTACTCCCATTACTTGAACACTGAAGCTTTCTTT.

V usage is TRBV28 and J usage is TRBJ2-5, with 7 bases lining up with TRBD1. The J call may be mistaken, given a closer DNA end match to TRBJ2-7. Germline lookup yields CDR1 MDHEN and CDR2 SYDVKM. CDR3 length: 15 amino acids. The CDR3 protein is CASITGAGSRDEQYF. Here the CDR3 DNA reads TGTGCCAGCATTACAGGGGCCGGATCCCGGGACGAGCAGTACTTC.

The chain has TRBV5-4 and TRBJ1-3; D possibly corresponds to TRBD1 (6 bases). Germline lookup yields CDR1 SGHNT and CDR2 YYREEE (reference sequence). This CDR3 spans 16 amino acids. V was shortened by 5 bases and J by 0 bases, with 15 bases between the two germline ends. Here the CDR3 DNA reads TGTGCCAGCAGTTTGTCCGGGGGCGCCTCTGGAAACACCATATATTTT. Encoded protein: CASSLSGGASGNTIYF.

The chain has TRBV9 and TRBJ1-1, with D uncertain. Germline lookup yields CDR1 SGDLS and CDR2 YYNGEE. Between the trimmed V and J ends, which lost 0 bases and 1 base, there was a span of 4 bases. The CDR3 has 13 amino acids. This chain's CDR3 is CASSVGANTEAFF. CDR3 bases: TGTGCCAGCAGCGTAGGAGCGAACACTGAAGCTTTCTTT. The full variable domain, rest sourced from reference TRBV9 and TRBJ1-1, is DSGVTQTPKHLITATGQRVTLRCSPRSGDLSVYWYQQSLDQGLQFLIQYYNGEERAKGNILERFSAQQFPDLHSELNLSSLELGDSALYFCASSVGANTEAFFGQGTRLTVV.

The count of this clone is one. V gene TRBV6-5 combines with J gene TRBJ2-7, with a possible D match to TRBD1 (6 bases). CDR1 MNHEY and CDR2 SVGAGI come from the germline V gene. The CDR3 consists of 14 residues. V lost 5 bases, J lost 2 bases, and 13 bases lay in between. The CDR3 DNA reads TGTGCCAGCAGTCCCCCGAGGGGGACCTACGAGCAGTACTTC. As protein: CASSPPRGTYEQYF.